The T cell receptor (beta chain) described here comes from a study of graft-versus-host responses after intestinal transplantation. Trimming shortened V by 0 bases and J by 6 bases, and 13 bases separated the two germline ends. Germline loops: CDR1 SGHDN, CDR2 FVKESK. This CDR3 has 15 residues. Produced via immunoSEQ multiplex PCR; TCRdb's table is partial and in-frame only. The sample includes roughly 98,000 clones, roughly 91% of them seen just once. Points on this clone: No antigen is known for it.

This chain joins TRBV14 and TRBJ2-3; D is perhaps TRBD2 (5 bases). The TCR was taken from a human donor who was the organ donor for an intestinal transplant. This sample comprised unstimulated CD8+ T cells sorted from spleen or lymph node cells, obtained before transplant. The CDR3 reads CASSQDTSLGDTQYF. The CDR3 nucleotides read TGTGCCAGCAGCCAAGACACTAGTTTGGGCGATACGCAGTATTTT.